Listed here are 8 T cell receptor beta chains from one sample, sequenced in a study of T cells after yellow fever vaccination. TCRdb fed the 5' RACE reads into MiXCR, producing one record per CDR3 protein. The sample records 50,000 to 75,000 distinct CDR3 sequences, around 6.2% being singletons. Source: PBMCs, either bulk or a sorted T-cell subset (CD4+, CD8+, memory, or dextramer-sorted; not recorded which), taken on the day of the yellow fever booster vaccination. The receptors derive from a man younger than 30 who received the YFV17D yellow fever vaccine.

The sample holds many counts of this clonotype. The V and J genes are TRBV4-1 and TRBJ2-1; D is unresolved. The V end lost 0 bases, the J end lost 7 bases, and 7 bases lay between the germline ends. Germline V gene sequence: CDR1 MGHRA, CDR2 YSYEKL. CDR3 length equals 13 residues. The CDR3 is CASSQDFVNEQFF. The DNA of the CDR3 is TGCGCCAGCAGCCAAGATTTCGTTAATGAGCAGTTCTTC.

Comments on this clonotype: With a much larger clone just one base away, this may be a read error. This chain joins TRBV6-6 and TRBJ2-1, with D hard to call. Trimming removed 5 bases at V and 8 bases at J, with 10 bases between. The CDR3 is made up of 12 amino acids. Per the germline V gene, CDR1 is MNHNY and CDR2 is SVGAGI (reference sequence). The CDR3, as DNA: TGTGCCAGCAGTAACGTGGCGGATGAGCAGTTCTTC. It translates to CASSNVADEQFF.

This clonotype occurred a few times. The chain carries TRBV19 and TRBJ2-1; unclear D gene. Germline CDR1 is LNHDA and CDR2 is SQIVND (reference sequence). V was clipped by 1 base and J by 9 bases, with 4 bases between them. The CDR3 extends over 11 amino acids. The CDR3 region is CASSIGAEQFF. The CDR3 DNA reads as TGTGCCAGTAGTATAGGAGCTGAGCAGTTCTTC.

This chain uses TRBV6-2 or TRBV6-3 with TRBJ2-2; 7 bases line up with TRBD1. Per germline, CDR1 MNHEY and CDR2 SVGEGT. This CDR3 spans 14 amino acids. The J segment lost 1 base and the V segment lost 7 bases, leaving 3 bases of the junction unmatched. The CDR3 coding sequence is TGTGCCAGCAAGGACAGGATGAACACCGGGGAGCTGTTTTTT. It yields the protein CASKDRMNTGELFF.

Ten or more counts support this clonotype. J is TRBJ2-5 and V is TRBV4-3; 7 bases fit TRBD1. Losses at the gene ends were 1 base for V and 5 bases for J; bases not matched to a gene: 7. The CDR3 length is 15 residues. The germline CDR1 and CDR2 sequences are LGHNA and YSLEER. The CDR3 coding sequence is TGCGCCAGCAGCCAAGTCGGACAGGATGACGAGACCCAGTACTTC. Encoded protein: CASSQVGQDDETQYF.

This clonotype was observed a few times. CDR3 nucleotide sequence: TGTGCCAGTAGTTCAGGGGGCTTGGGCTTTTACAATGAGCAGTTCTTC. Protein product: CASSSGGLGFYNEQFF. This chain links TRBV19 with TRBJ2-1, with TRBD1 identical over 8 bases. The CDR3 loop spans 16 amino acids. Trimming cost V 5 bases and J 4 bases; bases outside gene matches: 10. Germline CDR1 is LNHDA and CDR2 is SQIVND (reference sequence).

On this clonotype: This may arise from a read error, as a much more abundant clone is one base away. V and J are TRBV12-3 or TRBV12-4 and TRBJ2-2; possible D gene TRBD1, 6 bases. Trimming removed 5 bases from V and 4 bases from J, with 20 bases in between. The CDR3 length is 17 residues. CDR3 amino acids: CASSLNPRQDCTGELFF. The CDR3 DNA reads as TGTGCCAGCAGTCTTAACCCAAGACAGGATTGCACCGGGGAGCTGTTTTTT.

The chain is built from TRBV20-1 and TRBJ1-1; tentatively, D is TRBD1 (5 bases). With 5 bases removed from V and 4 bases from J, the gap between germline ends came to 14 bases. The CDR3 extends over 13 amino acids. Looked up from germline, CDR1 is DFQATT and CDR2 is SNEGSKA (reference sequence). The DNA of the CDR3 is TGCAGTGCTCCCCTTACCGGGGGCACTGAAGCTTTCTTT. As protein: CSAPLTGGTEAFF.